Listed below are T cell receptor beta chains from one sample, sequenced in a study of post-analysis software for immune sequencing data. TCRdb re-analysed the PCR reads in MiXCR, keeping a single row per CDR3 protein. The sample records more than 500,000 distinct CDR3 sequences, roughly 34% being singletons. Input material: blood. Source of these receptors: a girl aged 2-17 years with multiple sclerosis. The CDR3 runs from the conserved cysteine through the conserved F or W. The order of the fields is D gene, V gene, J gene, clone size, CDR3 protein. The D gene is left open where the match is weak. The listing skips clone size in some rows; elsewhere it reads once, few, many or a size class.

NA	TRBV5-5	TRBJ2-5	NA	CASSSMKTQYF
NA	TRBV6-6	TRBJ2-1	few	CASSYTSPEQFF
NA	TRBV7-2	TRBJ2-1	few	CASSPGGYSGEQFF
TRBD1	TRBV12-3/TRBV12-4	TRBJ1-5	NA	CASSQKTGNPQHF
TRBD1	TRBV27	TRBJ1-1	NA	CASSSWTGVGNTEAFF
NA	TRBV7-9	TRBJ1-4	NA	CASSLALTRENEKLFF
TRBD1	TRBV10-3	TRBJ2-5	NA	CAIRGTGQETQYF
NA	TRBV15	TRBJ1-5	NA	CATNRDLGRNQPQHF
NA	TRBV19	TRBJ1-4	NA	CASSIEGATNEKLFF
NA	TRBV11-2	TRBJ2-3	few	CASSPARREGSDTQYF
NA	TRBV29-1	TRBJ1-1	NA	CSASYLGGTEAFF
NA	TRBV4-2	TRBJ2-1	NA	CASSQDRPPSAGQFF
TRBD1	TRBV7-9	TRBJ2-5	few	CASSPYRTGDGETQYF
NA	TRBV28	TRBJ2-2	NA	CASNFRPGELFF
NA	TRBV5-1	TRBJ2-7	many	CASSLDGTIYEQYF
TRBD2	TRBV7-2	TRBJ2-1	NA	CASSFTRLAGGLYNEQFF
TRBD1	TRBV6-5	TRBJ2-7	few	CASRDRDSSYEQYF
TRBD1	TRBV4-1	TRBJ2-7	many	CASSRGDSYEQYF
TRBD2	TRBV20-1	TRBJ2-5	NA	CSARPGLRQETQYF
NA	TRBV29-1	TRBJ1-1	NA	CSVIEGMNTEAFF
NA	TRBV29-1	TRBJ2-3	NA	CSARLADTQYF
NA	TRBV2	TRBJ1-4	NA	CASHLLGRNEKLFF
NA	TRBV20-1	NA	NA	CSARDQEGFDEQYF
NA	TRBV2	TRBJ2-3	many	CASSELDTQYF
TRBD1	TRBV7-3	TRBJ1-6	NA	CASSLTGLASPPHF
TRBD1	TRBV7-2	TRBJ2-7	once	CVSSLGGQLYEQYF
NA	TRBV3-1	TRBJ2-5	NA	CASSRSRNEQYF
TRBD1	TRBV20-1	TRBJ1-2	NA	CSAVAGTGEISNYGYTF
TRBD2	TRBV7-2	TRBJ2-3	NA	CASSPGGERADTQYF
NA	TRBV6-6	TRBJ2-5	few	CASHLRDTGETQYF
NA	TRBV4-1	TRBJ1-2	NA	CASSQALSDYDGYTF
NA	TRBV18	TRBJ1-2	NA	CASSPKEGEGDGYTF
NA	TRBV20-1	TRBJ2-1	many	CSGGATQWRNEQFF
TRBD2	TRBV5-5	TRBJ2-5	NA	CASSPGTSGGPEQETQYF
NA	TRBV7-8	TRBJ2-3	NA	CASSGGRLFADTQYF
TRBD2	TRBV20-1	TRBJ2-2	NA	CSARDGRGGRSGELFF
NA	TRBV29-1	TRBJ1-1	few	CSVGSRGLTNTEAFF
NA	TRBV29-1	TRBJ2-3	NA	CSVETSVDTQYF
NA	TRBV15	TRBJ2-5	many	CATSRVAANQETQYF
NA	TRBV12-3/TRBV12-4	TRBJ2-3	many	CASSLVQSTDTQYF
NA	TRBV3-1	TRBJ1-1	few	CASSPTGQEGEAFF
NA	TRBV2	NA	NA	CASSEIYRPGETHYEQYF
NA	TRBV11-2	TRBJ1-5	NA	CASSLGHYQPQHF